The rows below give T cell receptor beta chains drawn from one sample of a study of shared clonotypes between healthy human individuals. TCRdb's copy holds only in-frame clones and misses some; the assay was immunoSEQ multiplex PCR. The sample yields roughly 2.1 million clones, just over 90% seen once. The sample comprised naive CD8+ T cells from PBMCs. Receptors originate from a young man in good health. Some clones in this sample may be carry-over from other donors' samples. The CDR3 runs from the conserved cysteine through the conserved F or W. A D gene is named only where the DNA matches it firmly. Expanded clones get a size class; other rows say once, few or many, or leave the size out.

d_gene,abundance,j_gene,v_gene,CDR3aa,CDR3nt
TRBD1,few,TRBJ1-1,TRBV27,CASSDRGATEAFF,TGTGCCAGCAGTGACAGGGGGGCCACTGAAGCTTTCTTT
.,.,TRBJ2-2,TRBV7-9,CASSLAAGVGELFF,TGTGCCAGCAGCTTAGCGGCAGGGGTCGGGGAGCTGTTTTTT
.,.,TRBJ2-2,TRBV12-5,CASGLVLGGDGTGELFF,TGTGCTAGTGGTTTGGTACTCGGAGGGGATGGCACCGGGGAGCTGTTTTTT
TRBD2,.,TRBJ2-3,TRBV4-1,CASSQAATSGKADTQYF,TGCGCCAGCAGCCAAGCAGCGACTAGCGGGAAAGCAGATACGCAGTATTTT
TRBD1,.,TRBJ1-5,TRBV27,CASSSRQGHQPQHF,TGTGCCAGCAGTTCCCGACAGGGGCATCAACCCCAGCATTTT
.,.,TRBJ2-3,TRBV7-9,CASSVPEGGDTQYF,TGTGCCAGCAGCGTACCCGAGGGGGGGGATACGCAGTATTTT
.,.,TRBJ1-2,TRBV6-5,CASSGGHGYTF,TGTGCCAGCAGTGGCGGGCATGGCTACACCTTC
.,.,TRBJ2-5,TRBV2,CASSGARVTEQETQYF,TGTGCCAGCAGTGGTGCAAGGGTCACGGAGCAAGAGACCCAGTACTTC
.,.,TRBJ1-3,TRBV23-1,CASSQRPNIQRNTIYF,TGCGCCAGCAGTCAACGCCCCAATATACAGCGAAACACCATATATTTT
TRBD2,once,TRBJ2-7,TRBV27,CASSFLSGRPDEQYF,TGTGCCAGCAGTTTCCTCAGCGGGAGACCCGACGAGCAGTACTTC
.,.,TRBJ1-2,TRBV30,CAWSRNIIGFYGYTF,TGTGCCTGGTCCCGAAATATAATAGGGTTCTATGGCTACACCTTC
.,.,TRBJ2-7,TRBV19,CASSPTYSSYEQYF,TGTGCCAGTAGTCCGACATATAGCTCCTACGAGCAGTACTTC
.,once,TRBJ1-2,TRBV19,CASSWAGYNYGYTF,TGTGCCAGTAGTTGGGCAGGGTACAACTATGGCTACACCTTC
.,.,TRBJ2-2,TRBV6-1,CASSGSTGELFF,TGTGCCAGCAGTGGTTCCACCGGGGAGCTGTTTTTT
.,.,TRBJ2-5,TRBV13,CASILGGKLETQYF,TGTGCCAGCATCCTGGGCGGGAAACTAGAGACCCAGTACTTC
.,.,TRBJ2-3,TRBV7-6,CASSKYKEPDTQYF,TGTGCCAGCAGCAAATACAAGGAACCAGATACGCAGTATTTT
.,.,TRBJ1-6,TRBV4-3,CASSQDTGGFSPLHF,TGCGCCAGCAGCCAAGATACGGGGGGCTTTTCACCCCTCCACTTT
TRBD2,.,TRBJ2-7,TRBV28,CASGGWRTSYEQYF,TGTGCCTCGGGGGGGTGGAGGACCTCCTACGAGCAGTACTTC